The clone carrying this T cell receptor (beta chain) came up a few times. The antigen remains undetermined. V lost 4 bases to trimming and J lost 4 bases, with 5 bases between them. Germline CDR1 reads ENHRY; CDR2 reads SYGVKD. There are 12 residues in the CDR3. CD4+ T cells from unexposed donors were obtained before the COVID-19 pandemic (2011-2018). Isolation of CD4+ T cells took place after about eleven days in culture. Unexposed-donor CD4+ T cells were probed with SARS-CoV-2 S/N and four cold-coronavirus spikes, cells permitting. The sample is drawn from a study of CD4 T cells in relation to SARS-CoV-2 and coronaviruses. Study information: TCR beta CDR3s were sequenced after approximately 9-day antigen culture of PBMCs. Study-wide results and limits: This crossreactivity analysis covered spike protein alone, no other viral proteins.

The table came from immunoSEQ multiplex PCR; TCRdb's copy has only in-frame clones and leaves some out. The table has 18,000 or so clones, 60% to 80% seen once. Sequenced sample: CD4+ T cells from PBMCs, cultured in vitro. This rearrangement joins TRBV10-3 to TRBJ1-5; D is unclear. This TCR was recovered from a human donor in good health. As DNA, the CDR3 is TGTGCCATCAGTGGCGGGAATCAGCCCCAGCATTTT. It specifies CAISGGNQPQHF.